This TCR beta chain was sequenced in a study of cytomegalovirus exposure and HLA in healthy donors. Study in general: Among around 200 million T cells, an earlier analysis found roughly 110 million unique TCR beta sequences.

Study conclusions and caveats: Earlier results showed most TCR beta V segments being productive about 87% or about 30% of the time. In a later analysis, TCR beta V- and J-gene trimming was associated with a missense DCLRE1C variant.

The PCR was carried out with 60 Vbeta primers and 13 Jbeta primers. Sequencing was performed with immunoSEQ multiplex PCR; in TCRdb, only in-frame clones are kept and a portion is missing. The table has 120,000 to 150,000 clones, almost 80% seen once. With regard to this clone: The antigen is undetermined.

The germline CDR1 and CDR2 sequences are SNHLY and FYNNEI. Trimming left V 3 bases short and J 0 bases short, with 15 bases between. This CDR3 comprises 18 residues. The TCR originated in a male donor in good health and CMV-seronegative. V gene TRBV2 combines with J gene TRBJ1-6, with a weak D call TRBD1 (6 bases). Input material: PBMCs. The CDR3 loop is CASSDFRRGNSYNSPLHF. The CDR3 nucleotides read TGTGCCAGCAGTGACTTTCGCAGGGGAAACTCCTATAATTCACCCCTCCACTTT.